The rows below give T cell receptor beta chains drawn from one sample of a study of blood T cell repertoires in COVID-19. This table comes from immunoSEQ multiplex PCR, and its TCRdb copy is limited to in-frame clones, with some not included. The sample shows some 300,000 clones, about nine tenths of them seen only once. Sequences were obtained from PBMCs or T cells enriched from blood (not recorded which). The receptors come from a woman aged 50 to 60 who had been exposed to COVID-19. The CDR3 runs from the conserved cysteine through the conserved F or W. A D gene is named only where the DNA matches it firmly. Size is stated for part of the rows, as once, few or many counts, or as a class when the clone is expanded.

cdr3_aa cdr3_nt v_call clone_size j_call d_call
CASSPGEGVSGELFF TGTGCCAGCTCACCAGGAGAAGGGGTATCCGGGGAGCTGTTTTTT TRBV18 - TRBJ2-2 -
CASGAGGYTYEQYF TGTGCCAGTGGGGCGGGGGGGTACACCTACGAGCAGTACTTC TRBV27 - TRBJ2-7 TRBD2
CASSPRQGTNEKLFF TGTGCCAGCTCACCAAGACAGGGGACTAATGAAAAACTGTTTTTT TRBV18 - TRBJ1-4 TRBD1
CASSLARGTGGTYEQYF TGTGCCAGCAGCTTAGCCCGCGGGACAGGGGGCACCTACGAGCAGTACTTC TRBV7-6 - TRBJ2-7 TRBD1
CASSSADSNYGYTF TGTGCCAGCAGTTCCGCGGACTCAAACTATGGCTACACCTTC TRBV28 - TRBJ1-2 -
CASALLADTQYF TGTGCCAGCGCCCTACTAGCGGATACGCAGTATTTT TRBV6-5 - TRBJ2-3 TRBD2
CASSEEATSYNEQFF TGTGCCAGCAGTGAGGAGGCGACCTCCTACAATGAGCAGTTCTTC TRBV6-4 - TRBJ2-1 -
CAISARQPQHF TGTGCCATCAGTGCCAGGCAGCCCCAGCATTTT TRBV10-3 - TRBJ1-5 -
CASSPGGSSAYEQYF TGTGCCAGCAGCCCCGGGGGGTCCTCGGCATACGAGCAGTACTTC TRBV7-2 - TRBJ2-7 TRBD2
CASRRQGLRGYF TGTGCCAGCAGGCGACAGGGGCTCAGGGGGTACTTC TRBV28 - TRBJ2-7 TRBD1
CASGGDRPYQPQHF TGTGCCAGTGGCGGGGACAGGCCCTATCAGCCCCAGCATTTT TRBV19 - TRBJ1-5 TRBD1
CASRIQGNYGYTF TGTGCCAGCAGAATACAGGGGAACTATGGCTACACCTTC TRBV12-3/TRBV12-4 - TRBJ1-2 TRBD1
CATSRTGVGLAVETQYF TGTGCCACCAGCAGGACAGGAGTGGGACTAGCAGTCGAGACCCAGTACTTC TRBV15 few TRBJ2-5 TRBD2